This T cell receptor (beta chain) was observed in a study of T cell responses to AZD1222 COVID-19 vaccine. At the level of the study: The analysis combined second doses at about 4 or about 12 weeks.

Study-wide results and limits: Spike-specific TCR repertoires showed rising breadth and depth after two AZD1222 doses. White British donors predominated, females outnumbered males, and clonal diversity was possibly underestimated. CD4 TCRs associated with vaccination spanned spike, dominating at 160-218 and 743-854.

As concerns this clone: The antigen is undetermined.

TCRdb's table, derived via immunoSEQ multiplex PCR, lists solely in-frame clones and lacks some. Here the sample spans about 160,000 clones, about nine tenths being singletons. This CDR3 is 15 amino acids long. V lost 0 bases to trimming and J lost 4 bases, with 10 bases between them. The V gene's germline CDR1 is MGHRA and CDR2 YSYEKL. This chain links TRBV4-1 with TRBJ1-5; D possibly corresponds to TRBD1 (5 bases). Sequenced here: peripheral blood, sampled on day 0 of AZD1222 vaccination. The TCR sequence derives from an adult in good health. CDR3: CASSQDGGANQPQHF. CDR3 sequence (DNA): TGCGCCAGCAGCCAAGACGGAGGGGCTAATCAGCCCCAGCATTTT.